This is a list of T cell receptor beta chains from one sample in a study of shared clonotypes between healthy human individuals. TCRdb keeps only in-frame clones here, not all; method: immunoSEQ multiplex PCR. This table holds about 1,800,000 clones, roughly 95% found once. The sequenced sample was naive CD8+ T cells sorted from blood. These receptors originate from a man between 18 and 35 years old in good health. Both conserved end residues are trimmed from each CDR3. Each record gives: clone size, V gene, CDR3 protein. Only some rows state a clone size, as once, few, many or a class for expanded clones.

size: .; V: TRBV4-2; CDR3: ASSQEENTEAF
size: .; V: TRBV11-2; CDR3: ASSPDDRNNEQF
size: .; V: TRBV28; CDR3: ASSFEQAYNSPLH
size: .; V: TRBV2; CDR3: ASSTGTVKSYEQY
size: .; V: TRBV6-1; CDR3: ASSEAGYSSTDTQY
size: .; V: TRBV4-1; CDR3: ASSQGGGIPYEQY
size: .; V: TRBV27; CDR3: ASSLYNQGTQY
size: .; V: TRBV2; CDR3: ASSGDREYQETQY
size: .; V: TRBV28; CDR3: ASSFQRYTGELF
size: .; V: TRBV5-4; CDR3: ASSLQGSNEKLF
size: .; V: TRBV27; CDR3: ASSEGSNQPQH
size: .; V: TRBV27; CDR3: ASSLSPGLANEQF
size: .; V: TRBV4-1; CDR3: ASSRTSGGRYEQY
size: .; V: TRBV18; CDR3: ASSPEDPWADTQY
size: .; V: TRBV10-2; CDR3: ASSFDGDSYNEQF
size: .; V: TRBV29-1; CDR3: SVWDSTDTQY
size: .; V: TRBV27; CDR3: ASSLSGSTDTQY
size: .; V: TRBV28; CDR3: ASSAGDEQY
size: .; V: TRBV10-2; CDR3: ASRDPDGEQF
size: .; V: TRBV5-8; CDR3: ASSTRTGDAEAF
size: .; V: TRBV27; CDR3: ASRLRGATYEQY
size: .; V: TRBV19; CDR3: ASSELGTFTEAF
size: .; V: TRBV7-9; CDR3: ASSSNRGSQANYGYT
size: .; V: TRBV6-5; CDR3: ASSYSVGSSYEQY
size: .; V: TRBV5-1; CDR3: ASSPEILGGGQF
size: .; V: TRBV11-2; CDR3: ASSLGVGGPQEKLF
size: .; V: TRBV4-3; CDR3: ASSQDLAGAGEQY
size: once; V: TRBV6-1; CDR3: ASSYQGLNTEAF
size: .; V: TRBV30; CDR3: AWAGGGGEKLF
size: .; V: TRBV7-9; CDR3: ASSLDSLYTEAF